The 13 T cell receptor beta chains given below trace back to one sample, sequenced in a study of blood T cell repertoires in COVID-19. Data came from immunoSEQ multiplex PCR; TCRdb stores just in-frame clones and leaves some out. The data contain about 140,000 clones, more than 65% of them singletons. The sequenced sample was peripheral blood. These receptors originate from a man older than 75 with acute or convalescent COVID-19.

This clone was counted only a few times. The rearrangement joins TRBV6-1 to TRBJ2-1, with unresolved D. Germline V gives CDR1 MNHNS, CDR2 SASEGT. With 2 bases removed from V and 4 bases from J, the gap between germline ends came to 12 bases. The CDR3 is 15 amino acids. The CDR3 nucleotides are TGTGCCAGCAGTGAAAGCGAGGCAGCTTACAATGAGCAGTTCTTC. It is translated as CASSESEAAYNEQFF.

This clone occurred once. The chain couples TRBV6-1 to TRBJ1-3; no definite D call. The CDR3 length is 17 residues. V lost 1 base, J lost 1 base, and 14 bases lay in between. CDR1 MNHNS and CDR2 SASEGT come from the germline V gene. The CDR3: CASSEVGGWESGNTIYF. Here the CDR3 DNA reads TGTGCCAGCAGTGAAGTGGGAGGGTGGGAGTCTGGAAACACCATATATTTT.

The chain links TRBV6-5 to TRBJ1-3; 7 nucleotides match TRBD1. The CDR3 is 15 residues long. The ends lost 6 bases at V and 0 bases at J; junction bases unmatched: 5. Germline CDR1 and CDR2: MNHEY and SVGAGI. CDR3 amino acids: CASSRGTDSGNTIYF. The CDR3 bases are TGTGCCAGCAGCCGCGGGACAGACTCTGGAAACACCATATATTTT.

The DNA for the CDR3 is TGTGCCAGCAGCTTAGAATGGGGACAGAGTAATTCACCCCTCCACTTT. Amino acids: CASSLEWGQSNSPLHF. The chain is built from TRBV7-2 and TRBJ1-6; TRBD1 matches 7 bases. There are 16 residues in the CDR3. J was trimmed by 6 bases and V by 1 base; bases with no gene match: 6. CDR1 is SGHTA and CDR2 is FQGNSA in the germline V gene. The whole variable domain, remainder taken from reference TRBV7-2 and TRBJ1-6, is GAGVSQSPSNKVTEKGKDVELRCDPISGHTALYWYRQSLGQGLEFLIYFQGNSAPDKSGLPSDRFSAERTGGSVSTLTIQRTQQEDSAVYLCASSLEWGQSNSPLHFGNGTRLTVT.

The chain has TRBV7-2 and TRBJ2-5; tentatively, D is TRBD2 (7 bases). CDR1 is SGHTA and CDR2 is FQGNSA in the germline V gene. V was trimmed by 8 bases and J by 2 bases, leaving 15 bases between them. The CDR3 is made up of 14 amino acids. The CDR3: CASHRGGPQETQYF. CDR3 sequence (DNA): TGTGCCAGCCATAGGGGGGGACCTCAAGAGACCCAGTACTTC.

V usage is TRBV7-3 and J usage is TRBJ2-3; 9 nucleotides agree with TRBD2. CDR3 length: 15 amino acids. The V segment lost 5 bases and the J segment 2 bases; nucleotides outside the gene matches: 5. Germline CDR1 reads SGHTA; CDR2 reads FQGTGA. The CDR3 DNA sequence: TGTGCCAGCAGCCCAAGCGGGGGGTCCACAGATACGCAGTATTTT. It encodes CASSPSGGSTDTQYF.

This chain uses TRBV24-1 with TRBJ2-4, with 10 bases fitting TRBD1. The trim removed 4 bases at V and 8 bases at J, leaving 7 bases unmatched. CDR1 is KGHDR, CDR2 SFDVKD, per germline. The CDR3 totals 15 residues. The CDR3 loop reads CATSDPTGQGDIQYF. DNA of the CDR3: TGTGCCACCAGTGACCCGACCGGACAGGGGGACATTCAGTACTTC.

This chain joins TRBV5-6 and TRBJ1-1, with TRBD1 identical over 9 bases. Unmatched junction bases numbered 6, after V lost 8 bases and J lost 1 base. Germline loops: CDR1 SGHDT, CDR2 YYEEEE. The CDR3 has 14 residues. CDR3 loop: CASRGTGRNTEAFF. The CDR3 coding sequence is TGTGCCAGTAGGGGGACAGGGCGGAACACTGAAGCTTTCTTT. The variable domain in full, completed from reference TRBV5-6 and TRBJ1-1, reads DAGVTQSPTHLIKTRGQQVTLRCSPKSGHDTVSWYQQALGQGPQFIFQYYEEEERQRGNFPDRFSGHQFPNYSSELNVNALLLGDSALYLCASRGTGRNTEAFFGQGTRLTVV.

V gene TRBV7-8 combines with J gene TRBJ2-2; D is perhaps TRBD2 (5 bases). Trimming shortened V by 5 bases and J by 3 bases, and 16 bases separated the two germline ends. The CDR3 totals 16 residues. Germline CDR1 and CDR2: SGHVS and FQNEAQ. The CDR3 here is CASSPRRVSDTGELFF. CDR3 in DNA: TGTGCCAGCAGCCCCCGGCGGGTGTCTGACACCGGGGAGCTGTTTTTT.

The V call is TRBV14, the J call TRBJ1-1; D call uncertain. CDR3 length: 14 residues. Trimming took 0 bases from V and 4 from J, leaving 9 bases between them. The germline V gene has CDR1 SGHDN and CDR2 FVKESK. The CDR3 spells CASSQDPAGTEAFF. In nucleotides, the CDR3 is TGTGCCAGCAGCCAAGATCCAGCGGGCACTGAAGCTTTCTTT.

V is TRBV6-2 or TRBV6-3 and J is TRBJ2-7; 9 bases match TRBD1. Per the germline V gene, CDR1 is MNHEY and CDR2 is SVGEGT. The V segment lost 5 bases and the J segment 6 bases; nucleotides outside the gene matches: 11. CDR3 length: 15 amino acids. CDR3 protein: CASSTGTGYVGEQYF. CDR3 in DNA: TGTGCCAGCAGTACTGGGACAGGGTACGTCGGCGAGCAGTACTTC.

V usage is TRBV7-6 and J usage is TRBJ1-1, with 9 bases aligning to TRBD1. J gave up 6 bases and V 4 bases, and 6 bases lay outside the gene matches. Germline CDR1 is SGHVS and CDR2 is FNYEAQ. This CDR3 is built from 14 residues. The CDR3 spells CASSWDREFAEAFF. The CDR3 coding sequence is TGTGCCAGCAGCTGGGACAGGGAATTCGCTGAAGCTTTCTTT. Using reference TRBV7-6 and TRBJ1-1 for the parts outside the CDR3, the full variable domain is GAGVSQSPRYKVTKRGQDVALRCDPISGHVSLYWYRQALGQGPEFLTYFNYEAQQDKSGLPNDRFSAERPEGSISTLTIQRTEQRDSAMYRCASSWDREFAEAFFGQGTRLTVV.

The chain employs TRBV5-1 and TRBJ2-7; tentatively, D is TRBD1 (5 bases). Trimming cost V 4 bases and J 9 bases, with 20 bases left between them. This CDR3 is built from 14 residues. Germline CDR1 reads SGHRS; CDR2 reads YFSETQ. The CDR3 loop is CASSPYTGEPRQYF. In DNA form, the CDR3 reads TGCGCCAGCAGCCCTTACACAGGAGAGCCGCGGCAGTACTTC.